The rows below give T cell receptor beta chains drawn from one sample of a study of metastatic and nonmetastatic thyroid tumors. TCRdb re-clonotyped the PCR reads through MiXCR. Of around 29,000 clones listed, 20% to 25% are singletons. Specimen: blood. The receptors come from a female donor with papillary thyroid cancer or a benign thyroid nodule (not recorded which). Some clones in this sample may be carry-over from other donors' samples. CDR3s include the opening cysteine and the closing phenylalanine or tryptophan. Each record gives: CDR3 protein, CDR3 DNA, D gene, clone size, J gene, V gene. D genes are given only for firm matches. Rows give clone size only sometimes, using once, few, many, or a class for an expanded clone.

cdr3_aa: CSAIQVLLNTEAFF
cdr3_nt: TGCAGTGCTATACAGGTACTCTTGAACACTGAAGCTTTCTTT
d_call: NA
clone_size: few
j_call: TRBJ1-1
v_call: TRBV20-1

cdr3_aa: CASSYLPASYNSPLHF
cdr3_nt: TGTGCCAGCAGTTATCTGCCGGCCTCCTATAATTCACCCCTCCACTTT
d_call: NA
clone_size: few
j_call: TRBJ1-6
v_call: TRBV6-5

cdr3_aa: CSASPLAGAESYNEQFF
cdr3_nt: TGCAGTGCTAGTCCGCTAGCGGGAGCCGAGTCTTACAATGAGCAGTTCTTC
d_call: TRBD2
clone_size: NA
j_call: TRBJ2-1
v_call: TRBV20-1

cdr3_aa: CSAREGGGVQPQHF
cdr3_nt: TGCAGTGCTAGAGAGGGGGGCGGGGTACAGCCCCAGCATTTT
d_call: NA
clone_size: NA
j_call: TRBJ1-5
v_call: TRBV20-1

cdr3_aa: CASSYSSRGLNTEAFF
cdr3_nt: TGTGCCAGCAGTTACTCGAGTAGGGGTTTGAACACTGAAGCTTTCTTT
d_call: NA
clone_size: many
j_call: TRBJ1-1
v_call: TRBV6-6

cdr3_aa: CASSQTVLAGGQEQHF
cdr3_nt: TGTGCCAGCAGCCAGACGGTTCTAGCGGGAGGTCAGGAGCAGCACTTC
d_call: TRBD2
clone_size: few
j_call: TRBJ2-7
v_call: TRBV3-1

cdr3_aa: CASSRHTGGGEKLFF
cdr3_nt: TGTGCCAGCAGCCGACACACAGGGGGCGGTGAAAAACTGTTTTTT
d_call: TRBD1
clone_size: many
j_call: TRBJ1-4
v_call: TRBV6-1

cdr3_aa: CASRPSFTGELFF
cdr3_nt: TGTGCCAGCAGGCCCTCGTTCACCGGGGAGCTGTTTTTT
d_call: NA
clone_size: few
j_call: TRBJ2-2
v_call: TRBV6-2/TRBV6-3

cdr3_aa: CASSHRPGQGDYGYTF
cdr3_nt: TGTGCCAGCAGCCACCGCCCGGGACAGGGCGACTATGGCTACACCTTC
d_call: TRBD1
clone_size: many
j_call: TRBJ1-2
v_call: TRBV3-1

cdr3_aa: CASSQGQGPPLHF
cdr3_nt: TGCGCCAGCAGCCAAGGACAGGGGCCACCCCTCCACTTT
d_call: TRBD1
clone_size: NA
j_call: TRBJ1-6
v_call: TRBV4-1

cdr3_aa: CASTPTRTAGELSF
cdr3_nt: TGTGCCAGCACTCCGACCCGGACGGCCGGTGAGCTGTCTTTT
d_call: NA
clone_size: few
j_call: TRBJ2-2
v_call: TRBV6-1

cdr3_aa: CASSLTPPGMNTEAFF
cdr3_nt: TGTGCCAGCAGCTTAACCCCTCCTGGTATGAACACTGAAGCTTTCTTT
d_call: NA
clone_size: once
j_call: TRBJ1-1
v_call: TRBV7-3

cdr3_aa: CASSPRPGTPAKNIQYF
cdr3_nt: TGTGCCAGCAGCCCCCGGCCAGGGACACCAGCCAAAAACATTCAGTACTTC
d_call: NA
clone_size: many
j_call: TRBJ2-4
v_call: TRBV3-1

cdr3_aa: CAWTADPRSSPLHF
cdr3_nt: TGTGCCTGGACCGCGGACCCTCGTAGCTCACCCCTCCACTTT
d_call: NA
clone_size: many
j_call: TRBJ1-6
v_call: TRBV30

cdr3_aa: CASSPYNSPLHF
cdr3_nt: TGTGCCAGCAGCCCGTATAATTCACCCCTCCACTTT
d_call: NA
clone_size: many
j_call: TRBJ1-6
v_call: TRBV7-2

cdr3_aa: CASNGGEEDNEQFF
cdr3_nt: TGTGCCAGCAACGGAGGGGAGGAAGACAATGAGCAGTTCTTC
d_call: NA
clone_size: NA
j_call: TRBJ2-1
v_call: TRBV3-1

cdr3_aa: CSASELDGRGTGELFF
cdr3_nt: TGCAGTGCTTCAGAGCTCGACGGGAGGGGCACCGGGGAGCTGTTTTTT
d_call: TRBD2
clone_size: NA
j_call: TRBJ2-2
v_call: TRBV20-1

cdr3_aa: CASSRIAGKYNEQFF
cdr3_nt: TGCGCCAGCAGTAGAATAGCGGGTAAATACAATGAGCAGTTCTTC
d_call: TRBD2
clone_size: NA
j_call: TRBJ2-1
v_call: TRBV5-1

cdr3_aa: CSARRTGGQNTEAFF
cdr3_nt: TGCAGTGCTAGAAGGACAGGGGGCCAGAACACTGAAGCTTTCTTT
d_call: TRBD1
clone_size: many
j_call: TRBJ1-1
v_call: TRBV20-1

cdr3_aa: CASSLGTGREQFF
cdr3_nt: TGCGCCAGCAGCTTGGGGACAGGGAGAGAGCAGTTCTTC
d_call: TRBD1
clone_size: NA
j_call: TRBJ2-1
v_call: TRBV5-1

cdr3_aa: CAWSRGRRETQYF
cdr3_nt: TGTGCCTGGAGTCGCGGGAGGCGAGAGACCCAGTACTTC
d_call: TRBD2
clone_size: NA
j_call: TRBJ2-5
v_call: TRBV30

cdr3_aa: CASSAGTGYTF
cdr3_nt: TGTGCCAGCAGTGCCGGGACAGGGTACACCTTC
d_call: TRBD1
clone_size: many
j_call: TRBJ1-2
v_call: TRBV12-3/TRBV12-4

cdr3_aa: CASSAGTGQFSPLHF
cdr3_nt: TGTGCCAGCAGCGCAGGGACAGGGCAATTTTCACCCCTCCACTTT
d_call: TRBD1
clone_size: many
j_call: TRBJ1-6
v_call: TRBV11-2

cdr3_aa: CASRNLPRQLVPEQFF
cdr3_nt: TGTGCCAGCAGAAACCTCCCCCGACAGTTAGTTCCTGAGCAGTTCTTC
d_call: NA
clone_size: few
j_call: TRBJ2-1
v_call: TRBV12-3/TRBV12-4

cdr3_aa: CASSLSPTSGANVLTF
cdr3_nt: TGCGCCAGCAGCTTGTCACCGACCTCTGGGGCCAACGTCCTGACTTTC
d_call: NA
clone_size: many
j_call: TRBJ2-6
v_call: TRBV5-1

cdr3_aa: CSASDLFGDPTYEQYF
cdr3_nt: TGCAGTGCTAGCGACCTTTTCGGGGACCCCACCTACGAGCAGTACTTC
d_call: NA
clone_size: few
j_call: TRBJ2-7
v_call: TRBV20-1

cdr3_aa: CASSWGQGGTYEQYF
cdr3_nt: TGTGCCAGCAGCTGGGGCCAGGGGGGCACCTACGAGCAGTACTTC
d_call: NA
clone_size: NA
j_call: TRBJ2-7
v_call: TRBV11-2

cdr3_aa: CATSSSTGFQPQHF
cdr3_nt: TGTGCCACCAGCAGTTCTACAGGGTTTCAGCCCCAGCATTTT
d_call: NA
clone_size: medium-sized
j_call: TRBJ1-5
v_call: TRBV15

cdr3_aa: CASSFPASGDGLVVETQYF
cdr3_nt: TGTGCCAGCAGTTTCCCGGCCTCCGGAGACGGGCTTGTAGTGGAGACCCAGTACTTC
d_call: NA
clone_size: many
j_call: TRBJ2-5
v_call: TRBV28

cdr3_aa: CASSLLAGWLYDQNF
cdr3_nt: TGTGCCAGCAGCCTCCTAGCGGGGTGGCTTTACGATCAGAACTTC
d_call: TRBD2
clone_size: NA
j_call: TRBJ2-7
v_call: TRBV7-8